This T cell receptor (beta chain) was profiled in a study of regulatory T cells in long-lasting Graves disease (TCRdb year 2021). Regarding the complete study: Persistent Graves' disease was defined as persistently positive TSH receptor autoantibodies together with antithyroid drug treatment for over 5 years. Peripheral blood TCR sequencing and RNA sequencing compared persistent Graves' disease patients with newly diagnosed Graves' disease patients. The study was conducted in China and was registered as a clinical trial. A total of about 35 samples underwent TCR sequencing, from roughly 13 patients with persistent Graves' disease and around 20 patients with newly diagnosed Graves' disease. In the clinical cohort, patients with persistent Graves' disease had used antithyroid drugs for an average of about 10.3 years. The paper's findings and limits, for the study overall: Only the TCR beta chain was sequenced and analyzed. Because the primary lesion, thyroid tissue, could not be accessed, the study looked at peripheral blood alone. The authors noted that the small sample size was a limitation that may lower accuracy. More public clonotypes were shared among persistent patients (2,741) than among newly diagnosed patients (roughly 1,000). TRBV28, TRBJ1-2 and TRBJ2-5 were preferentially used in persistent disease, while TRBV20-1 and TRBJ2-1 were favored in newly diagnosed disease. Compared with newly diagnosed patients, persistent Graves' disease patients had lower TCR Shannon entropy and fewer highly expanded clones, which suggests clonal expansion.

The sample holds a few counts of this clonotype. Its antigen is currently not known. Base qualities are not recorded, but no much larger clone differs from it by a single base. According to the germline V gene, CDR1 reads MNHNS and CDR2 reads SASEGT. The CDR3 sequence holds 13 residues, the cysteine and phenylalanine included. Only the CDR3 portion is preserved as DNA: 39 bases, with reading frame beginning at the first base. The junction shows trimming of 7 bases on V and 8 bases on J, and the gene matches do not reach 6 bases of it. The library relied on multiplex PCR. TCRdb shows the sequencer as Illumina HiSeq 4000. To build TCR beta libraries, CDR3 regions were amplified by Arm-PCR using iRepertoire HTBI primers. Gel purification was performed on PCR products prior to sequencing. The paper's processing steps were these. Across samples, 60 to 70 TRBV and around 15 TRBJ segments were identified and used for gene usage analysis of CDR3 amino acid clonotypes. COPE and FqMerger were used to merge the filtered high-quality paired reads into contigs. BLAST was used to align contigs to the IMGT TRBV, TRBD and TRBJ reference genes, and CDR3 was defined following IMGT. Clonotypes above 0.1% frequency were classified as highly expanded clones. Repertoire diversity was measured by Shannon entropy, and V-J evenness by the Gini coefficient. Public clonotypes were defined as clonotypes shared by more than one individual. In TCRdb, the public reads were trimmed at Q25 with fastp and aligned with MiXCR, with productive beta chains retained. Rows merge per CDR3 protein into single entries with the most common DNA and genes. Here the V and J calls rest on TCRdb's processing, not on the authors' analysis. The sample profile shows about 460,000 distinct CDR3 sequences; around a fifth of them were found once. Jointly, the top ten make up about an eighth of the sample.

The time point label corresponds to: persistent/refractory GD, antithyroid drugs over 5 years with positive TRAb. For both TCR sequencing and RNA sequencing, RNA was extracted from PBMCs in TRIzol. The diagnosis of Graves' disease followed American Thyroid Association guidelines. Patients were recruited from an endocrinology department in Xi'an, China. Each patient gave about 10 milliliters of peripheral blood, collected in an EDTA anticoagulant tube. Ficoll Paque Plus density gradient separation was used to isolate PBMCs, and no further T cell sorting was done. An Agilent 2100 Bioanalyzer and agarose gel were used to check RNA quality, and a NanoDrop 2000 was used to measure RNA concentration.

The sequence links TRBV6-1 to TRBJ1-4; 8 bases in the middle match TRBD1. The TCR originated in a female donor with Graves disease. The specimen was peripheral blood mononuclear cells (PBMCs), collected when the disease was refractory, from a patient treated with antithyroid drugs. The DNA is TGTGCCAGCATCGGACAGGGCGGGGAAAAACTGTTTTTT. This sequence encodes CASIGQGGEKLFF.